Shown below are 18 T cell receptor beta chains from a single sample sequenced in a study of T cell responses to AZD1222 COVID-19 vaccine. TCRdb's table, derived via immunoSEQ multiplex PCR, lists solely in-frame clones and lacks some. The data show 100,000 to 150,000 clones, more than 85% seen once. This material consisted of peripheral blood, taken on day 0 of AZD1222 vaccination. These receptors all stem from an adult in good health.

The chain carries TRBV7-3 and TRBJ1-1; TRBD1 aligns across 7 bases. The CDR3 spans 16 residues. V was pared by 0 bases and J by 0 bases, with 4 bases of the junction left unmatched. Germline CDR1 is SGHTA and CDR2 is FQGTGA. CDR3 amino acids: CASSLTTGAMNTEAFF. In DNA form, the CDR3 reads TGTGCCAGCAGCTTAACAACAGGGGCTATGAACACTGAAGCTTTCTTT.

The chain is built from TRBV27 and TRBJ2-3; no clear D. V dropped 3 bases and J dropped 0 bases, with 7 bases sitting between them. The CDR3 has 14 amino acids. Per germline, CDR1 MNHEY and CDR2 SMNVEV (reference sequence). The CDR3 spells CASSFQTSTDTQYF. The DNA for the CDR3 is TGTGCCAGCAGTTTCCAGACTAGCACAGATACGCAGTATTTT.

V and J are TRBV27 and TRBJ2-7; D is unresolved. V shed 2 bases and J shed 7 bases, with 15 bases lying between them. CDR1 MNHEY and CDR2 SMNVEV come from the germline V gene (reference sequence). This CDR3 contains 14 residues. CDR3 nucleotides: TGTGCCAGCAGTTTACTACCCTCCCTGGGGGAGCAGTACTTC. It yields the protein CASSLLPSLGEQYF.

The V and J genes are TRBV19 and TRBJ1-3; possible D gene TRBD1, 5 bases. The CDR3 sequence is 13 residues long. CDR1 and CDR2 from the germline V gene are LNHDA and SQIVND (reference sequence). V was shortened by 9 bases and J by 0 bases, with 9 bases between the two germline ends. In DNA form, the CDR3 reads TGTGCCAGCAGAAGGGGCTCTGGAAACACCATATATTTT. It yields the protein CASRRGSGNTIYF.

This chain connects TRBV2 to TRBJ1-1, with TRBD1 matching over 12 bases. V gave up 3 bases and J gave up 4 bases; unmatched junction bases: 6. CDR3 length: 16 amino acids. Germline CDR1 SNHLY, CDR2 FYNNEI. CDR3 region: CASSDAGTGGITEAFF. The CDR3 DNA reads as TGTGCCAGCAGTGATGCCGGGACAGGGGGCATCACTGAAGCTTTCTTT.

The chain joins TRBV6-5 to TRBJ1-2; D uncertain. The CDR3 sequence is 15 residues long. CDR1 and CDR2 from the germline V gene are MNHEY and SVGAGI. The germline V and J ends were trimmed by 5 bases and 0 bases, with 13 bases remaining between them. CDR3 nucleotide sequence: TGTGCCAGCAGTCCGACCGGTAACTCTAACTATGGCTACACCTTC. Translating gives CASSPTGNSNYGYTF.

This sequence joins TRBV3-1 (or the pseudogene TRBV3-2) and TRBJ2-7; a weak D match, TRBD2 (7 bases). V lost 5 bases and J 1 base, leaving 12 bases between the germline ends. The length of the CDR3 is 14 residues. Per germline, CDR1 LGHDT and CDR2 YNNKEL (reference sequence). CDR3: CASSGGAVSYEQYF. CDR3 DNA: TGTGCCAGCAGCGGGGGGGCGGTTTCCTACGAGCAGTACTTC.

The chain joins TRBV10-3 to TRBJ2-3; tentatively, D is TRBD2 (5 bases). Looked up from germline, CDR1 is ENHRY and CDR2 is SYGVKD. The germline V and J ends were trimmed by 4 bases and 3 bases, with 14 bases remaining between them. The CDR3 is 15 amino acids. The DNA of the CDR3 is TGTGCCATCAGTGGGACCCCCGGGATAACAGATACGCAGTATTTT. Translated, it gives CAISGTPGITDTQYF.

The chain joins TRBV14 to TRBJ2-5; D is undetermined. V dropped 1 base and J dropped 7 bases, with 19 bases sitting between them. The CDR3 extends over 16 amino acids. Germline CDR1 is SGHDN and CDR2 is FVKESK. The DNA of the CDR3 is TGTGCCAGCAGCCAAGGGCCACGGACCTATTTTGCGACCCAGTACTTC. Translating gives CASSQGPRTYFATQYF.

This sequence joins TRBV27 and TRBJ2-6, with D perhaps matching TRBD1 or TRBD2 (5 bases each). V was pared by 3 bases and J by 2 bases, with 11 bases between. There are 16 residues in the CDR3. CDR1 is MNHEY, CDR2 SMNVEV, per germline (reference sequence). This CDR3 is CASSFMGRPGANVLTF. The CDR3 bases are TGTGCCAGCAGTTTTATGGGACGGCCTGGGGCCAACGTCCTGACTTTC.

This clone was recorded once. V gene TRBV7-9 combines with J gene TRBJ2-1; a possible D gene is TRBD1 (5 bases). V was trimmed by 4 bases and J by 4 bases, leaving 8 bases between them. The germline V gene encodes CDR1 SEHNR and CDR2 FQNEAQ (reference sequence). The CDR3 consists of 13 residues. The CDR3 DNA follows: TGTGCCAGCAGCTCCAGACAGTACAATGAGCAGTTCTTC. Protein sequence: CASSSRQYNEQFF. Complete variable domain (other parts from reference TRBV7-9 and TRBJ2-1): DTGVSQNPRHKITKRGQNVTFRCDPISEHNRLYWYRQTLGQGPEFLTYFQNEAQLEKSRLLSDRFSAERPKGSFSTLEIQRTEQGDSAMYLCASSSRQYNEQFFGPGTRLTVL.

The J gene is TRBJ1-6, the V gene TRBV4-3; 7 nucleotides agree with TRBD1. Germline values: CDR1 LGHNA, CDR2 YSLEER. The CDR3 sequence is 16 residues long. J was trimmed by 6 bases and V by 0 bases; bases with no gene match: 5. The CDR3 DNA reads TGCGCCAGCAGCCAAGAAGGGGGCGCGGTTAATTCACCCCTCCACTTT. Its protein is CASSQEGGAVNSPLHF.

The chain recombines TRBV28 with TRBJ2-3, with a tentative D call TRBD2 (5 bases). The CDR3 covers 18 residues. CDR1 is MDHEN, CDR2 SYDVKM, per germline. V lost 4 bases to trimming and J lost 0 bases, with 20 bases between them. CDR3 amino acids: CASSSRTLAGSSTDTQYF. CDR3 nucleotides: TGTGCCAGCAGTTCCCGAACCCTAGCTGGGAGTAGCACAGATACGCAGTATTTT.

V usage is TRBV29-1 and J usage is TRBJ2-1; a possible D gene is TRBD2 (6 bases). The CDR3 contains 15 residues. Looked up from germline, CDR1 is SQVTM and CDR2 is ANQGSEA. V was shortened by 2 bases and J by 3 bases, with 14 bases between the two germline ends. The CDR3 spells CSVERDSLIYNEQFF. CDR3 sequence (DNA): TGCAGCGTTGAAAGGGACTCCCTCATCTACAATGAGCAGTTCTTC.

The J gene is TRBJ2-7, the V gene TRBV6-5; the D gene could be TRBD1 or TRBD2 (6 bases each). V was clipped by 6 bases and J by 3 bases, with 18 bases between them. This CDR3 region has 15 residues. Germline-derived CDR1 and CDR2 are MNHEY and SVGAGI. The CDR3 is CASSPDRRELYEQYF. DNA of the CDR3: TGTGCCAGCAGCCCCGACAGGAGGGAGCTCTACGAGCAGTACTTC.

V is TRBV4-3 and J is TRBJ1-4; D is perhaps TRBD1 (5 bases). V gave up 0 bases and J gave up 6 bases, with 23 bases separating them. The CDR3 contains 19 residues. Germline values: CDR1 LGHNA, CDR2 YSLEER. The CDR3 spells CASSQDPLGPVQLDEKLFF. Here the CDR3 DNA reads TGCGCCAGCAGCCAAGATCCATTGGGGCCCGTCCAACTTGATGAAAAACTGTTTTTT.

This chain links TRBV9 with TRBJ1-5; 9 bases align to TRBD1. The V gene's germline CDR1 is SGDLS and CDR2 YYNGEE. The CDR3 loop spans 16 amino acids. The junction had 9 bases not matched to a gene; V was cut back by 3 bases and J by 5 bases. The CDR3 DNA reads TGTGCCAGCAGCGCAGGGACAGGGTTAGGGGATCAGCCCCAGCATTTT. Residues: CASSAGTGLGDQPQHF.

The chain has TRBV5-4 and TRBJ1-1; D uncertain. The V gene's germline CDR1 is SGHNT and CDR2 YYREEE (reference sequence). Trimming cost V 0 bases and J 11 bases, with 14 bases left between them. This CDR3 comprises 13 residues. The DNA of the CDR3 is TGTGCCAGCAGCTTGGCCAAGAATACTGGTGCTTTCTTT. It encodes CASSLAKNTGAFF.